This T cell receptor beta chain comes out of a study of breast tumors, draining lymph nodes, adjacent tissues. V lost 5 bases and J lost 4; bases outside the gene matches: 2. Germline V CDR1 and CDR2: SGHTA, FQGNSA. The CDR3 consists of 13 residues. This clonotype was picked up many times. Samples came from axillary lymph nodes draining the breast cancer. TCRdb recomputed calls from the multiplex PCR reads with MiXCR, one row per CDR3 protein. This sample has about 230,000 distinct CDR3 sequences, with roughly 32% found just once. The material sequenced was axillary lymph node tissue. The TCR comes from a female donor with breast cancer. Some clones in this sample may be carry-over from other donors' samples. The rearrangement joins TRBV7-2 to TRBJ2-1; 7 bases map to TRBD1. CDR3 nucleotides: TGTGCCAGCAGCCAGGGACAGTACAATGAGCAGTTCTTC. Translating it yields CASSQGQYNEQFF.